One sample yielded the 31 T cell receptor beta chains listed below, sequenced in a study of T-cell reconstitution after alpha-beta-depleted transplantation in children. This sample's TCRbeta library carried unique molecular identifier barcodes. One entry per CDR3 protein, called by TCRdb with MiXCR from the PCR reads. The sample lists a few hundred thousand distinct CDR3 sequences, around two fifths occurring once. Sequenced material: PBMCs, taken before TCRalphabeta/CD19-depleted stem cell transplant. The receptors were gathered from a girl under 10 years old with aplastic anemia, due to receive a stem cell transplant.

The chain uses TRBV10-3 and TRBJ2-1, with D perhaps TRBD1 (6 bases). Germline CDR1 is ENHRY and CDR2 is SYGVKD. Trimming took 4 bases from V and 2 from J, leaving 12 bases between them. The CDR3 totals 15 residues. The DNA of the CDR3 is TGTGCCATCAGTGGACAGGACAATGCCTACAATGAGCAGTTCTTC. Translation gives CAISGQDNAYNEQFF.

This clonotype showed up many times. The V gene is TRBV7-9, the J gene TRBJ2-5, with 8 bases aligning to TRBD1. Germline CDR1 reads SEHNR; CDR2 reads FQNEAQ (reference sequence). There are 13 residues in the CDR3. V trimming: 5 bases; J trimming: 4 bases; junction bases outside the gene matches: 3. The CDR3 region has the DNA TGTGCCAGCAGCCTGGACAGGGCAGAGACCCAGTACTTC. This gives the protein CASSLDRAETQYF.

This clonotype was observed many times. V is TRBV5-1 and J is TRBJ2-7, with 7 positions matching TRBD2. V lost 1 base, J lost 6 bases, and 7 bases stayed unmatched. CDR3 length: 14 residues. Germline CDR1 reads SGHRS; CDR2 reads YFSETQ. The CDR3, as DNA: TGCGCCAGCAGCTTGAGCGGGACCTCTCTCGAGCAGTACTTC. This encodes CASSLSGTSLEQYF.

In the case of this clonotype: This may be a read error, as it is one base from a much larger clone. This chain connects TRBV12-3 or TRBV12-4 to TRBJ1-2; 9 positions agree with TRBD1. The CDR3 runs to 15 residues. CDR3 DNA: TGTGCCAGCAGTTTATCCGCAAACAGGGGGCATGGCGACACCTTC. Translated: CASSLSANRGHGDTF.

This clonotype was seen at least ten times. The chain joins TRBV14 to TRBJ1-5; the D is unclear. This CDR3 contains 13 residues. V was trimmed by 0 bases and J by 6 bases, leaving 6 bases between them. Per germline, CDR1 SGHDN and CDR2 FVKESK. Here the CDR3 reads CASSQDLGQPQHF. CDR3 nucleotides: TGTGCCAGCAGCCAAGATCTAGGTCAGCCCCAGCATTTT.

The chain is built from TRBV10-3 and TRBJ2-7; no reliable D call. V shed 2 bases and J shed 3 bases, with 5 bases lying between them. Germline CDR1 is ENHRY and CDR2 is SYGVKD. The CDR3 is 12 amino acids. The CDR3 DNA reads TGTGCCATCAGTGAGGCCGACTACGAGCAGTACTTC. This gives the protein CAISEADYEQYF.

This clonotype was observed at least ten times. DNA of the CDR3: TGTGCCAGCAGCTTAGACGGGAGGAAGGATACGCAGTATTTT. This codes for CASSLDGRKDTQYF. The rearrangement links TRBV7-2 to TRBJ2-3; 7 nucleotides match TRBD2. This CDR3 is built from 14 residues. CDR1 is SGHTA, CDR2 FQGNSA, per germline. V gave up 1 base and J gave up 6 bases; unmatched junction bases: 4.

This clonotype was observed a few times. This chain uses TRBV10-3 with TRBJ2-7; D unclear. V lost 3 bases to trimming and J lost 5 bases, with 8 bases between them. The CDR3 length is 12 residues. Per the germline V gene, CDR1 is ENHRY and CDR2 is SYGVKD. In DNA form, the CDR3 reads TGTGCCATCAGTGAAACCTTCGACGAGCAGTACTTC. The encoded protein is CAISETFDEQYF.

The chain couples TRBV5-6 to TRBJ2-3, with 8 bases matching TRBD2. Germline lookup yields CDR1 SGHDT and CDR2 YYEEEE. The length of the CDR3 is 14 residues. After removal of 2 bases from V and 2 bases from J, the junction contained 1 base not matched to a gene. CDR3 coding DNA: TGTGCCAGCAGCTTACTAGCGGTCACAGATACGCAGTATTTT. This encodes CASSLLAVTDTQYF. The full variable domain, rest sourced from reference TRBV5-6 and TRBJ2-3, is DAGVTQSPTHLIKTRGQQVTLRCSPKSGHDTVSWYQQALGQGPQFIFQYYEEEERQRGNFPDRFSGHQFPNYSSELNVNALLLGDSALYLCASSLLAVTDTQYFGPGTRLTVL.

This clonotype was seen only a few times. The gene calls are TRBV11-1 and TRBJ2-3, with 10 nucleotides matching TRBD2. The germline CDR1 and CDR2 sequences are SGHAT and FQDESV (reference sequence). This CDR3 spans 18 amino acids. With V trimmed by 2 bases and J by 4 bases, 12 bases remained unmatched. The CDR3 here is CASSLPGLALTLSDTQYF. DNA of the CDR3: TGTGCCAGCAGCTTACCGGGACTAGCGCTTACTTTATCAGATACGCAGTATTTT.

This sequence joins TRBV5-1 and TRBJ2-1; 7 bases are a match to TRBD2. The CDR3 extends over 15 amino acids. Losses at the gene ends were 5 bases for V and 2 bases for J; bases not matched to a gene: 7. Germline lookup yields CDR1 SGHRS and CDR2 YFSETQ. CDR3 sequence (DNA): TGCGCCAGCAGGTTAGCAGCGGGGACCTACAATGAGCAGTTCTTC. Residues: CASRLAAGTYNEQFF.

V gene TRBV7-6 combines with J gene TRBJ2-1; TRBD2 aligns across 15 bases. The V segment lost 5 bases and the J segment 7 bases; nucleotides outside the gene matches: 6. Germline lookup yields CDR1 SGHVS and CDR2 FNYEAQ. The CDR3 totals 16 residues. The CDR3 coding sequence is TGTGCCAGCAGCCGCGGACTAGCGGGGGGGACAAATGAGCAGTTCTTC. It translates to CASSRGLAGGTNEQFF. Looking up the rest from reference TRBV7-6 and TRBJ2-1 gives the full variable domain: GAGVSQSPRYKVTKRGQDVALRCDPISGHVSLYWYRQALGQGPEFLTYFNYEAQQDKSGLPNDRFSAERPEGSISTLTIQRTEQRDSAMYRCASSRGLAGGTNEQFFGPGTRLTVL.

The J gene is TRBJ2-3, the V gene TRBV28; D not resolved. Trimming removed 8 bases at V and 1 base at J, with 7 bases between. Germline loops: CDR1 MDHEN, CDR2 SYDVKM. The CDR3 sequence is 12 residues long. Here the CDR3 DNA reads TGTGCCAGCGCGGCGGGCACAGATACGCAGTATTTT. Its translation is CASAAGTDTQYF.

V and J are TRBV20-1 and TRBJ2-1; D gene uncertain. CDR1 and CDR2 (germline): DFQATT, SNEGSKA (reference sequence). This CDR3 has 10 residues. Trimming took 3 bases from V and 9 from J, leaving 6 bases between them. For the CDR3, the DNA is TGCAGTGCTAGCGTGGGTGAGCAGTTCTTC. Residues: CSASVGEQFF.

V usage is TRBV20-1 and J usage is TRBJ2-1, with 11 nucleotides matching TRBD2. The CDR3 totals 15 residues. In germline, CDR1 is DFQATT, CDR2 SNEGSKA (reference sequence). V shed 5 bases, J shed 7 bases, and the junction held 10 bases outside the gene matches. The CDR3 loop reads CSAQRGLAELNEQFF. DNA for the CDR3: TGCAGTGCTCAACGGGGACTAGCGGAACTTAATGAGCAGTTCTTC.

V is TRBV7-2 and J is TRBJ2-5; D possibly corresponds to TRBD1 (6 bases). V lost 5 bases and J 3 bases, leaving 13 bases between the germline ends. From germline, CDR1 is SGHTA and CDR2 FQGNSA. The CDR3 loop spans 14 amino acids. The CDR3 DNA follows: TGTGCCAGCAGCACTCGGGACACGAAAGAGACCCAGTACTTC. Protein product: CASSTRDTKETQYF. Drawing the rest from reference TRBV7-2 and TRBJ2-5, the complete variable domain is GAGVSQSPSNKVTEKGKDVELRCDPISGHTALYWYRQSLGQGLEFLIYFQGNSAPDKSGLPSDRFSAERTGGSVSTLTIQRTQQEDSAVYLCASSTRDTKETQYFGPGTRLLVL.

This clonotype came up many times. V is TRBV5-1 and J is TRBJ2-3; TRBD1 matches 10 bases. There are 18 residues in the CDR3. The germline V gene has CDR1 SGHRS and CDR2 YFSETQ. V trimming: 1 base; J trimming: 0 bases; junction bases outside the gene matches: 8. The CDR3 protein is CASSLRGQGMTSTDTQYF. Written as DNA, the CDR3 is TGCGCCAGCAGCTTGCGGGGACAGGGGATGACTAGCACAGATACGCAGTATTTT. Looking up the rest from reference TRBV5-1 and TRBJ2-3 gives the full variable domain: KAGVTQTPRYLIKTRGQQVTLSCSPISGHRSVSWYQQTPGQGLQFLFEYFSETQRNKGNFPGRFSGRQFSNSRSEMNVSTLELGDSALYLCASSLRGQGMTSTDTQYFGPGTRLTVL.

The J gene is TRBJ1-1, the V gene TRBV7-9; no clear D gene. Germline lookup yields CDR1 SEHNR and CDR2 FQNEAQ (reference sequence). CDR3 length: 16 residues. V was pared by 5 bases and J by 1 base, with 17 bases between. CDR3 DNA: TGTGCCAGCAGCCTGAGTCCTACAGCGCCGAACACTGAAGCTTTCTTT. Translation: CASSLSPTAPNTEAFF.

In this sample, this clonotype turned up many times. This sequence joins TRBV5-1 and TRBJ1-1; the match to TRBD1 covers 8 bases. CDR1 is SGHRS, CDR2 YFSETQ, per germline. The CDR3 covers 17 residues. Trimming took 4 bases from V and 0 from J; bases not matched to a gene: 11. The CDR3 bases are TGCGCCAGCAGCCTCTTCCCGGGACAGGTCATGAACACTGAAGCTTTCTTT. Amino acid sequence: CASSLFPGQVMNTEAFF. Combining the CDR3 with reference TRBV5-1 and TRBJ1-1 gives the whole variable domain KAGVTQTPRYLIKTRGQQVTLSCSPISGHRSVSWYQQTPGQGLQFLFEYFSETQRNKGNFPGRFSGRQFSNSRSEMNVSTLELGDSALYLCASSLFPGQVMNTEAFFGQGTRLTVV.

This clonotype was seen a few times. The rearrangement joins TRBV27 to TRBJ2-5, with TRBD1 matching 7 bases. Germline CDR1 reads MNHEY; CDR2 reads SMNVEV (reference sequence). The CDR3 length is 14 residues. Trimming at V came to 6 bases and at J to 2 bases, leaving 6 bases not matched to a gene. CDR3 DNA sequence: TGTGCCAGCAGCCAACAGGGGTGGCAAGAGACCCAGTACTTC. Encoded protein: CASSQQGWQETQYF.

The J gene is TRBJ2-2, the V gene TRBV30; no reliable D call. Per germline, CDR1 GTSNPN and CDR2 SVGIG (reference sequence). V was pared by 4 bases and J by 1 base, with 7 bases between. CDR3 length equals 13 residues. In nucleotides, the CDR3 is TGTGCCTGGATGCATAGGAACACCGGGGAGCTGTTTTTT. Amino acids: CAWMHRNTGELFF.

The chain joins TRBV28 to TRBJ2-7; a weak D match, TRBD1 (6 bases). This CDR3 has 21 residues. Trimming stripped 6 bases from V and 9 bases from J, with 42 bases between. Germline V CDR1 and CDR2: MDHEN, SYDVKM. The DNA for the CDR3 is TGTGCCAGCAGCCACATCCTCGGGTGCCAGGGGTTGAACTATCAAGGTAACGGGCAGTACTTC. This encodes CASSHILGCQGLNYQGNGQYF.

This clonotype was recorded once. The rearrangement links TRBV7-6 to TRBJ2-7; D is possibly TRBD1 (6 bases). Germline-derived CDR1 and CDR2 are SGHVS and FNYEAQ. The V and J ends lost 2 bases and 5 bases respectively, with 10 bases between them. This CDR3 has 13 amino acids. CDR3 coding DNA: TGTGCCAGCAGCTTAACCAGGGGCGACGAGCAGTACTTC. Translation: CASSLTRGDEQYF.

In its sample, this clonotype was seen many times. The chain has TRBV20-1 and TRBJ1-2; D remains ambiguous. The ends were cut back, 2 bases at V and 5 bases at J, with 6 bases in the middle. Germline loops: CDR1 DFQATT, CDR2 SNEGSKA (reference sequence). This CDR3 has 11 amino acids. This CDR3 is CSARLAYGYTF. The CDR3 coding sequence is TGCAGTGCTAGATTGGCGTATGGCTACACCTTC.

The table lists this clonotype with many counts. The CDR3 DNA follows: TGTGCCAGCAGCCCGGGACAGGTGAACACTGAAGCTTTCTTT. This translates into CASSPGQVNTEAFF. The gene calls are TRBV3-1 and TRBJ1-1; 8 nucleotides align to TRBD1. The germline CDR1 and CDR2 sequences are LGHDT and YNNKEL (reference sequence). The CDR3 covers 14 residues. V shed 4 bases, J shed 0 bases, and the junction held 1 base outside the gene matches.

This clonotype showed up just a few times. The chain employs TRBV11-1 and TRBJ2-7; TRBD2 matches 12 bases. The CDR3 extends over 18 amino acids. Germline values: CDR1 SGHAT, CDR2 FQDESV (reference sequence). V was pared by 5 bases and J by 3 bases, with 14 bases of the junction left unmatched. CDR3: CASSATVGLAGQVYEQYF. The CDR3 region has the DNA TGTGCCAGCAGCGCCACCGTCGGACTAGCGGGGCAGGTCTACGAGCAGTACTTC.

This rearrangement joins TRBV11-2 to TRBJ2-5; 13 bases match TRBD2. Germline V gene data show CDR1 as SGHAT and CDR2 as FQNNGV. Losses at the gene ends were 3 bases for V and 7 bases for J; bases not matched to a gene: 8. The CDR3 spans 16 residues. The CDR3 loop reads CASSFQLTSGGGTQYF. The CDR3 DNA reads TGTGCCAGCAGCTTCCAGTTAACTAGCGGGGGGGGGACCCAGTACTTC.

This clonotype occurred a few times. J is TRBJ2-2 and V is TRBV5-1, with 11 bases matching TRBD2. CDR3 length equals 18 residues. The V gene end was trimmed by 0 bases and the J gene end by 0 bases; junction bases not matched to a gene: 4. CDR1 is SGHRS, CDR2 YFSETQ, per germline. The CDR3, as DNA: TGCGCCAGCAGCTTGGATCTAGCGGGAGGTTCGAACACCGGGGAGCTGTTTTTT. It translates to CASSLDLAGGSNTGELFF.

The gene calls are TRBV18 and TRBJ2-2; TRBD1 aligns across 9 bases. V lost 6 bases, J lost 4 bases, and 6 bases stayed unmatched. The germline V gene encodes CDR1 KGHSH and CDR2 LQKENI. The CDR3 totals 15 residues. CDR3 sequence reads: CASSRQGDGTGELFF. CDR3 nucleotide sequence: TGTGCCAGCTCTCGACAGGGGGACGGCACCGGGGAGCTGTTTTTT.

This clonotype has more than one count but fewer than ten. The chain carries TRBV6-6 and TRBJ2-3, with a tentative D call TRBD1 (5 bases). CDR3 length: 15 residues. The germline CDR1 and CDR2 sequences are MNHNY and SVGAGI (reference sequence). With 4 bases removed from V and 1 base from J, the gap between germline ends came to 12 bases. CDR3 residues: CASSSADTGTDTQYF. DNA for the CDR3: TGTGCCAGCAGTTCGGCGGACACGGGCACAGATACGCAGTATTTT.

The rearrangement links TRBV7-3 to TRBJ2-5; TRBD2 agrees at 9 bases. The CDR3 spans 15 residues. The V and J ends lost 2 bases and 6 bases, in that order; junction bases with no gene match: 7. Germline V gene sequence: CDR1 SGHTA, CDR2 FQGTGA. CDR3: CASSLRAGGPKTQYF. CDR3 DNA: TGTGCCAGCAGCTTACGAGCGGGGGGACCTAAGACCCAGTACTTC.